What follows are 18 T cell receptor beta chains derived from one specimen sequenced in a study of regulatory T cells in long-lasting Graves disease. To make TCR beta libraries, researchers used iRepertoire HTBI primers and Arm-PCR of CDR3 regions. From the multiplex PCR reads, TCRdb called clonotypes with MiXCR, one entry per CDR3 protein. The sample lists about 460,000 distinct CDR3 sequences; around a fifth were seen once. Time point reported: persistent/refractory GD, antithyroid drugs over 5 years with positive TRAb. PBMC RNA was the source of the TCR library. Material: peripheral blood mononuclear cells (PBMCs), obtained when the disease was refractory, from a patient treated with antithyroid drugs. All receptors come from a female donor with Graves disease.

Many counts were recorded for this clonotype. This chain links TRBV12-3 or TRBV12-4 with TRBJ1-1; 11 bases fit TRBD1. The length of the CDR3 is 16 residues. V was pared by 4 bases and J by 0 bases, with 4 bases of the junction left unmatched. The CDR3 bases are TGTGCCAGCAGTTGGACAGGGGGCCTCATGAACACTGAAGCTTTCTTT. Protein sequence: CASSWTGGLMNTEAFF.

This clonotype has ten or more counts. The V and J genes are TRBV20-1 and TRBJ2-4; no firm D call. CDR3 size: 16 residues. CDR1 DFQATT and CDR2 SNEGSKA come from the germline V gene (reference sequence). The ends were cut back, 0 bases at V and 1 base at J, with 13 bases in the middle. DNA for the CDR3: TGCAGTGCTAGAGATAGCCTCTTGGGGGCCAAAAACATTCAGTACTTC. The encoded protein is CSARDSLLGAKNIQYF.

The chain has TRBV12-3 or TRBV12-4 and TRBJ2-5; no firm D call. Trimming cost V 3 bases and J 5 bases, with 10 bases left between them. The CDR3 is 13 amino acids. The CDR3 DNA reads TGTGCCAGCAGTTTTGGTATTTTTGAGACCCAGTACTTC. Translated: CASSFGIFETQYF.

V usage is TRBV20-1 and J usage is TRBJ2-7; unclear D gene. V was shortened by 3 bases and J by 3 bases, with 15 bases between the two germline ends. The V gene's germline CDR1 is DFQATT and CDR2 SNEGSKA (reference sequence). The CDR3 length is 14 residues. The CDR3 sequence is CSASPPGVFYEQYF. DNA for the CDR3: TGCAGTGCTAGCCCCCCTGGGGTCTTCTACGAGCAGTACTTC.

This clonotype was seen once. This may stem from a read error, because a much larger clone lies one nucleotide away. The V call is TRBV27, the J call TRBJ1-2; D unclear. Looked up from germline, CDR1 is MNHEY and CDR2 is SMNVEV (reference sequence). This CDR3 spans 13 amino acids. For the CDR3, the DNA is TGTGCCAGCAGTTTACGGGGTATCTATGACTACACCTTC. Its protein is CASSLRGIYDYTF.

This clonotype was recorded many times. The V gene is TRBV7-8, the J gene TRBJ1-5; D remains ambiguous. V was shortened by 5 bases and J by 0 bases, with 17 bases between the two germline ends. Germline V lookup: CDR1 SGHVS, CDR2 FQNEAQ. The CDR3 spans 17 residues. The CDR3, as DNA: TGTGCCAGCAGCCCTACTCCGACACCAAATAGCAATCAGCCCCAGCATTTT. Protein: CASSPTPTPNSNQPQHF.

This clonotype has ten or more counts. J is TRBJ2-7 and V is TRBV2; possible D gene TRBD1, 6 bases. Germline V gene sequence: CDR1 SNHLY, CDR2 FYNNEI. This CDR3 region has 13 residues. The V end lost 6 bases, the J end lost 3 bases, and 12 bases lay between the germline ends. CDR3 amino acids: CASRRLTGYEQYF. The CDR3 DNA reads as TGTGCCAGCAGGAGGTTGACAGGCTACGAGCAGTACTTC.

In this sample, this clonotype turned up a few times. The chain combines TRBV9 with TRBJ1-5, with D tentatively TRBD1 (5 bases). Trimming pared 3 bases from V and 0 bases from J, leaving 13 bases between. Germline-derived CDR1 and CDR2 are SGDLS and YYNGEE. The CDR3 runs to 16 residues. This CDR3 reads CASSATGQDSNQPQHF. The CDR3 bases are TGTGCCAGCAGCGCTACAGGACAAGATAGCAATCAGCCCCAGCATTTT. The variable domain in full, completed from reference TRBV9 and TRBJ1-5, reads DSGVTQTPKHLITATGQRVTLRCSPRSGDLSVYWYQQSLDQGLQFLIQYYNGEERAKGNILERFSAQQFPDLHSELNLSSLELGDSALYFCASSATGQDSNQPQHFGDGTRLSIL.

V and J are TRBV6-1 and TRBJ2-2, with 9 bases identical to TRBD2. Germline assignment: CDR1 MNHNS and CDR2 SASEGT. This CDR3 has 16 amino acids. V lost 7 bases to trimming and J lost 0 bases; unmatched junction nucleotides: 6. CDR3 region: CASTNGGRANTGELFF. CDR3 in DNA: TGTGCCAGCACCAACGGCGGGAGGGCGAACACCGGGGAGCTGTTTTTT.

This clonotype was observed a handful of times. The V and J genes are TRBV6-1 and TRBJ1-3, with D unresolved. The CDR3 runs to 13 residues. The V end lost 2 bases, the J end lost 7 bases, and 9 bases lay between the germline ends. Germline lookup yields CDR1 MNHNS and CDR2 SASEGT. Here the CDR3 reads CASSEIEGNTIYF. In nucleotides, the CDR3 is TGTGCCAGCAGTGAAATCGAGGGCAACACCATATATTTT.

The genes are TRBV11-2 and TRBJ1-5; no clear D gene. The V gene lost 0 bases and the J gene lost 4 bases, with 10 bases spanning the gap. The CDR3 is 15 amino acids. Germline assignment: CDR1 SGHAT and CDR2 FQNNGV. The CDR3 bases are TGTGCCAGCAGCTTAGAGCTCGGCAATAATCAGCCCCAGCATTTT. Translating it yields CASSLELGNNQPQHF.

V gene TRBV5-8 combines with J gene TRBJ2-3, with D possibly matching TRBD1 (6 bases). The CDR3 extends over 15 amino acids. Germline V lookup: CDR1 SGHTS, CDR2 YDEGEE. Trimming took off 0 bases at V and 0 bases at J, with 8 bases between the two ends. CDR3 loop: CASSLGQASTDTQYF. The CDR3 DNA is TGTGCCAGCAGCTTGGGACAGGCTAGCACAGATACGCAGTATTTT.

The genes are TRBV6-2 or TRBV6-3 and TRBJ2-5; 8 nucleotides line up with TRBD1. The CDR3 has 15 amino acids. Germline V CDR1 and CDR2: MNHEY, SVGEGT. Unmatched junction bases numbered 9, after V lost 8 bases and J lost 1 base. CDR3 region: CASGPDRGGQETQYF. The DNA of the CDR3 is TGTGCCAGCGGACCCGACAGGGGAGGCCAAGAGACCCAGTACTTC.

Only a few counts were recorded for this clonotype. The chain employs TRBV15 and TRBJ1-2; weak D call: TRBD1 (5 bases). Germline values: CDR1 LNHNV, CDR2 YYDKDF (reference sequence). The CDR3 length is 13 residues. Trimming removed 5 bases from V and 13 bases from J, with 20 bases in between. Written as DNA, the CDR3 is TGTGCCACCAGCCCCGGGACCTCCGTGTCTCCCACCTTC. Translation: CATSPGTSVSPTF.

The table lists this clonotype with many counts. CDR3 DNA sequence: TGTGCCAGCAGTTACTCAGGGGGGGCTGGGGGCTACACCTTC. This codes for CASSYSGGAGGYTF. The chain carries TRBV6-5 and TRBJ1-2; D may be TRBD1 (6 bases). The CDR3 length is 14 residues. The germline V gene encodes CDR1 MNHEY and CDR2 SVGAGI. V shed 0 bases and J shed 8 bases, with 13 bases lying between them.

The chain couples TRBV10-3 to TRBJ2-7, with 9 positions matching TRBD1. CDR3 length: 13 residues. V dropped 7 bases and J dropped 6; count of bases not matched to a gene: 7. Germline loops: CDR1 ENHRY, CDR2 SYGVKD. Written as DNA, the CDR3 is TGTGCCATCACTGGGACAGGGAACAGCGAGCAGTACTTC. The encoded protein is CAITGTGNSEQYF.

The rearrangement uses TRBV19 and TRBJ1-5, with D hard to call. Germline CDR1 LNHDA, CDR2 SQIVND (reference sequence). The V end lost 5 bases, the J end lost 8 bases, and 13 bases lay between the germline ends. CDR3 length: 13 amino acids. The CDR3 DNA follows: TGTGCCAGTAGTTCCCGTAAGGAAGAGCCCCAGCATTTT. It translates to CASSSRKEEPQHF.

This clonotype appeared many times. V usage is TRBV29-1 and J usage is TRBJ1-1, with D perhaps TRBD1 (6 bases). The CDR3 spans 12 residues. CDR1 SQVTM and CDR2 ANQGSEA come from the germline V gene. Trimming pared 4 bases from V and 5 bases from J, leaving 11 bases between. The CDR3 sequence is CSVVGGWTEAFF. The CDR3 DNA is TGCAGCGTTGTAGGGGGTTGGACTGAAGCTTTCTTT.